The clone carrying this T cell receptor (beta chain) was seen just once. In the authors' methods: Amplified reference gene primers provided the basis for estimating nucleated cell counts. The protocol was immunoSEQ multiplex PCR, while the TCRdb copy is restricted to in-frame clones and leaves out a portion. For V, J and clone size, that table is used; D and trimming come from the DNA. The sample has around 190,000 clones, roughly nine tenths seen once. The CDR3 runs to 13 residues. V shed 6 bases and J shed 6 bases, with 11 bases lying between them. From germline, CDR1 is MNHNY and CDR2 SVGAGI (reference sequence). This record comes from a study of blood T cell repertoires in COVID-19. Looking at the study overall: Spain, Italy and the United States supplied samples that represented acute and convalescent COVID-19. PBMCs, B-cell-depleted T cells, or T cells provided the cDNA or gDNA that made up the material.

This TCR was recovered from a man between 18 and 29 years old who had recovered from COVID-19. This chain joins TRBV6-6 and TRBJ2-2, with a tentative D call TRBD1 (6 bases). Sequenced input: peripheral blood. CDR3 in DNA: TGTGCCAGCAGAAAACAGGGCCCCGGGGAGCTGTTTTTT. It is translated as CASRKQGPGELFF.